The sequence of this T cell receptor (beta chain) was determined in a study of memory CD4+ T cells and cytomegalovirus serostatus. This CDR3 region has 17 residues. Germline V lookup: CDR1 LNHDA, CDR2 SQIVND (reference sequence). V was clipped by 5 bases and J by 1 base; unmatched bases: 5. Single viable CD3+CD4+CD8-CD45RO+ cells were sorted as the memory CD4+ T cells. Generated by immunoSEQ multiplex PCR, the TCRdb table keeps only in-frame clones and is missing some. The data contain about 73,000 clones, under 80% of them seen just once; the ten biggest clones take up 2% to 3%. The source is an adult in good health and CMV-seropositive. Material for sequencing was memory CD4+ T cells from blood. The chain is built from TRBV19 and TRBJ2-6; TRBD1 matches 10 bases. The CDR3 DNA reads TGTGCCAGTAGTCCCGGGACAGGGGAATCTGGGGCCAACGTCCTGACTTTC. Translated: CASSPGTGESGANVLTF.